The present TCR beta chain was sequenced within a study of cytomegalovirus exposure and HLA in healthy donors (dated by TCRdb to 2015 to 2018). The study in broad terms: In an earlier analysis of some 550 of the donors, about 270 Gb of sequence data and some 120 million unique TCR beta sequences from approximately 180 million T cells were reported. Of the 350 to 450 genotyped donors, roughly 76% were placed in the genetic ancestry cluster associated with self-reported Caucasian donors. In a later analysis, previously published TCR beta repertoires from more than 500 donors were re-analyzed and high-resolution HLA genotyping was added so that TCR occurrence patterns could be studied. The T cell repertoires of 550 to 850 subjects were profiled by immunosequencing and related to cytomegalovirus serostatus. Roughly five DR-DQ haplotypes were handled as single units for association and clustering, since linkage in the cohort was strong. Donor age, sex, ethnicity and CMV serostatus were compiled alongside the repertoire data. Along with the roughly 700-subject first cohort, a separate validation cohort of around 120 different subjects was used. Approximately 300 gigabases of sequencing data and 80 million or so unique TCR sequences were included in an early release covering 500 to 750 HLA-typed donors. The number of typed donors differed by locus: about 620-630 for A, B, C, DRB1 and DQB1; 522 for DQA1; approximately 610 for DPA1; and roughly 450 for DPB1. To decide whether each TCR beta V gene segment behaved as functional or pseudogenic, an earlier analysis of some 600 of the donors relied on high-throughput TCR beta sequencing. Rather than drawing on any new phenotypic data, the later analysis identified candidate immune exposures from TCR beta sequences and the way those sequences occurred across donors. On average, over 200,000 unique TCR beta nucleotide sequences were sequenced per donor among 398 genotyped donors of the cohort, with roughly a sixth of those sequences being non-productive. High-throughput TCR immunosequencing, statistical association of individual TCRs with disease status, and machine learning were combined to predict cytomegalovirus infection status. Both class I and class II loci were covered by HLA typing, at four-digit resolution. Every repertoire in the discovery cohort had been generated on one and the same sequencing platform. The study aimed to test whether signatures of past pathogen exposure could be identified by cataloging public T cell receptors. A later genetic analysis used genome-wide SNP genotypes for about three fifths of the 666 donors, treating that subset as a discovery cohort.

Libraries were constructed by the immunoSEQ multiplex PCR assay. A mixture of 60 forward primers for TCR Vbeta segments and 13 reverse primers for TCR Jbeta segments was used in the multiplex PCR. The CDR3 region of rearranged TCR beta genes was amplified from genomic DNA by a multiplex PCR assay. The amplified TCR beta libraries were sequenced on the Illumina HiSeq System as 87-base-pair reads. As for the original processing: A later analysis tallied approximately 87 million unique TCR beta chains across the 600 to 700 repertoires, and around 12 million of those chains were shared by two or more donors. Raw reads were error-corrected and collapsed into unique sequences by a nearest-neighbor algorithm in which closely related sequences were merged to remove PCR and sequencing errors. Alignment of CDR3 sequences to IMGT reference sequences was used to assign V, D and J gene segments. For a sequence to be retained, at least a six-nucleotide match to both a V gene segment and a J gene segment was required. A rearrangement was called productive if the CDR3 had no stop codons and remained in frame with V and J, and every other rearrangement was called non-productive. CDR3 was defined by IMGT convention, running from the second conserved V-encoded cysteine to the conserved J-encoded phenylalanine. The earlier analysis of 500 to 750 of the donors excluded any sequence lacking an unambiguous match to a single V gene segment. An earlier analysis of a few hundred of the donors classified V segments as functional when productive rearrangements were above 56.7% and as segregating when the standard deviation between donors was above 5%. To diagnose cytomegalovirus status from the catalog of TCR beta chain sequences, a statistical classification framework was built. In a later analysis, V and J genes were assigned by comparing TCR nucleotide sequences against IMGT/GENE-DB human TR gene sequences. Using the TCRdist pipeline, a later analysis assigned CDR3 sequences along with most-parsimonious VDJ recombination scenarios. In a later analysis, every TCR beta chain was defined by the combination of its CDR3 amino acid sequence and its V-gene family, and reads without a unique V-gene family were dropped. As a way to deal with suspected cross-contamination and a sequencing artifact, a later analysis dropped approximately 590 nucleotide sequences that were highly shared and had low generation probability. A later analysis calculated a clonal expansion index for each public chain from normalized within-repertoire ranks of inferred template counts. Generation probabilities in a later analysis came from a VDJ recombination model fitted to out-of-frame rearrangements, and those results were checked against IGoR. In a later analysis, hypergeometric tests were used to score TCR-TCR, TCR-HLA and TCR-CMV co-occurrence, with a repertoire-size bias correction applied to TCR pairs. To estimate false discovery rates, a later analysis permuted the HLA or CMV assignments 20 times. A later analysis grouped co-occurring TCRs with DBSCAN, adding TCRdist sequence similarity when clustering within HLA-allele-positive subsets. Repertoires with fewer than 30,000 or more than 120,000 public chains, plus five repertoires with anomalous nucleotide sharing, were excluded from co-occurrence clustering. Here the immuneACCESS table is served through TCRdb, limited to in-frame sequences with V and J called. Missing clones are a known gap in these copies; in checked studies unresolved V genes cover under half, and the rest lacks a known reason. V and J calls and clone size follow that table, whereas D and trimming were derived from the DNA. The sample contains 100,000 to 150,000 clones, roughly four fifths of them found a single time. The ten top clones hold about 1.7% of the sample.

The table lists this clone with a few counts. Its antigen remains undetermined. No per-base quality is available; no much larger clone lies one base away. In total, roughly 670 healthy bone marrow donors made up the cohort. All cohort members were sampled while nominally healthy, although unrecorded immune exposures were likely present. The donor was CMV seronegative and belonged to the group of around 350 seronegative cohort members. A peripheral blood sample was provided by each donor, and peripheral blood mononuclear cells were used for TCR beta sequencing. Genomic DNA extraction from the blood cell samples was performed with the Qiagen DNeasy Blood Extraction Kit. The germline V and J ends show losses of 7 bases and 3 bases respectively, and no gene match explains 8 bases of the junction. Taken from cysteine to phenylalanine, the CDR3 has 15 residues. Only CDR3 DNA is held: 45 bases, read in frame from base 1. CDR1 and CDR2 (MDHEN, SYDVKM) derive from the germline V gene.

Overall study results and their limits: In vitro tests confirmed that a few of the cytomegalovirus-associated TCR beta chains recognize cytomegalovirus antigens. A group of highly shared sequence variants was considered likely to be a technical artifact of the sequencing pipeline. Most TCR sequences were observed very rarely across donors, whereas some public TCRs were present in many individuals. In an earlier analysis of some 500 of the donors, most TCR beta V segments appeared in productive rearrangements about 87% or about 30% of the time, broadly matching IMGT annotations. According to a later analysis, parvovirus B19, influenza, CMV and Epstein-Barr virus appeared linked to several top co-occurrence clusters. The earlier analysis of nearly 600 of the donors excluded approximately 15 rarely observed V segments, including chromosome 9 orphons, because counts were too low. Presence/absence analyses assumed roughly uniform sequencing depth across donors, an assumption that may not hold. A later analysis found that TCR association rates varied across HLA loci, with DRB1 alleles showing the most associated TCRs and HLA-C alleles the fewest. Some IMGT-functional V segments, including TRBV6-2 and TRBV6-3, could not be distinguished by the 87-base-pair reads and were therefore excluded. CMV serostatus was the only immune exposure information available for the cohort. In a later genetic analysis, a missense DCLRE1C variant was associated with V-gene and J-gene trimming of TCR beta chains, and the association was replicated in an independent cohort. The authors suggested that the approach could potentially be generalized to other disease states and immunological phenotypes. The cohort was sequenced for TCR beta chains only, and without alpha or paired-chain data the features that could be detected were limited. When HLA alleles, especially DR and DQ, strongly co-occurred, TCR associations were difficult to assign to individual alleles. In a later analysis, some 17,000 TCR beta sequences were associated with specific HLA alleles at a false discovery rate of 0.05. A later genetic analysis reported fewer N-insertions in productive TCRs among donors in an Asian-associated ancestry cluster than the roughly 640-donor mean. Most CMV-associated TCR beta chains appeared to be HLA-restricted in a later analysis, and the HLA associations seemed to be driven largely by CMV exposure. Linkage disequilibrium might explain the correlated functional status among segregating V segments, but an unknown experimental factor could not be ruled out. The study listed 164 TCR beta chains as associated with cytomegalovirus. Cytomegalovirus status was reported to be diagnosed by the classifier with high specificity and sensitivity in both the original and validation cohorts. A further reported finding was that TCR beta sequences accurately predicted the HLA-A and HLA-B alleles for most subjects in the first cohort. In a later analysis, HLA-associated TCR beta chains showed more clonal expansion and lower generation probabilities than non-associated chains that were equally common. HLA typing was unavailable for some donors at each locus, so association tests used only the typed subset.

The chain is made from TRBV28 and TRBJ2-7, with 11 bases aligning to TRBD1. Sequencing was done on a sample of PBMCs. The sequence came from a woman between 50 and 59 years old in good health and CMV-seronegative. CDR3 sequence: CASTTDGTGGYEQYF. The base sequence is TGTGCCAGCACTACTGATGGGACAGGGGGCTACGAGCAGTACTTC.